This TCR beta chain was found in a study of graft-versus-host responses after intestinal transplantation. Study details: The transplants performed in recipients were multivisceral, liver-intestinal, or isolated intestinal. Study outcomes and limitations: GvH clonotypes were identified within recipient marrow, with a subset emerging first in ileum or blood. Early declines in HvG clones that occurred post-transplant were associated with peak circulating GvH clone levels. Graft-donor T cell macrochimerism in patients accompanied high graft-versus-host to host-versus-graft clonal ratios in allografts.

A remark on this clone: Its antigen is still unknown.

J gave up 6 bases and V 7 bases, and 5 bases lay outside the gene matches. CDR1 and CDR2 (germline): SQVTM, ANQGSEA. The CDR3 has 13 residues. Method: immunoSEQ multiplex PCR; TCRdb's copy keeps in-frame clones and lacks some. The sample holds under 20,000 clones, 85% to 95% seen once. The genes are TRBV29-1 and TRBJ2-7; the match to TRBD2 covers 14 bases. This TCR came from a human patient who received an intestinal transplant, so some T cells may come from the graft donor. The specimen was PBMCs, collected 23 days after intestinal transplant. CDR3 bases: TGCAGCGCCCGACTAGCGGGAGGGGGCGAGCAGTACTTC. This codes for CSARLAGGGEQYF.